This is a list of T cell receptor beta chains from one sample in a study of beta chain features in type 1 diabetes. Assay used: immunoSEQ multiplex PCR; TCRdb lists only in-frame clones, some missing. The sample contains nearly 250,000 clones, 68% of which appear only once. The source material was naive CD4+ T cells from blood. The receptors derive from a man aged 30 to 39 in good health. Both conserved end residues are part of each CDR3. A D gene is named only where the DNA matches it firmly. The size entry is marked missing in some rows and otherwise reads once, few, many or a size class.

clone size	V gene	J gene	D gene	CDR3 protein	CDR3 DNA
NA	TRBV30	TRBJ2-3	TRBD2	CAWSRLAVGTDTQYF	TGTGCCTGGAGTCGACTAGCGGTGGGCACAGATACGCAGTATTTT
NA	TRBV7-9	TRBJ2-2	NA	CASSFKGSNTGELFF	TGTGCCAGCAGCTTTAAGGGGTCGAACACCGGGGAGCTGTTTTTT
NA	TRBV29-1	TRBJ1-1	NA	CSGGAMNTEAFF	TGCAGCGGGGGAGCTATGAACACTGAAGCTTTCTTT
NA	TRBV5-4	TRBJ2-3	TRBD1	CASSARDRDDTQYF	TGTGCCAGCAGCGCCCGGGACAGGGACGATACGCAGTATTTT
NA	TRBV30	TRBJ2-3	NA	CAWRTGPITDTQYF	TGTGCCTGGAGAACTGGCCCCATCACAGATACGCAGTATTTT
NA	TRBV30	TRBJ2-3	TRBD2	CAWSRYSGGATDTQYF	TGTGCCTGGAGTCGGTATAGCGGGGGGGCCACAGATACGCAGTATTTT
few	TRBV4-3	TRBJ1-1	NA	CASSLRGRSTEAFF	TGCGCCAGCAGCCTCAGGGGAAGGAGTACTGAAGCTTTCTTT
NA	TRBV11-2	TRBJ2-7	TRBD2	CASSPDTSGGTYEQYF	TGTGCCAGCAGCCCCGACACTAGCGGGGGTACCTACGAGCAGTACTTC
NA	TRBV7-9	TRBJ2-7	TRBD2	CASSSPPAGNYEQYF	TGTGCCAGCAGCTCCCCCCCAGCGGGGAACTACGAGCAGTACTTC
NA	TRBV30	TRBJ2-3	NA	CAWSVGNQRADTQYF	TGTGCCTGGAGTGTCGGGAACCAGCGGGCAGATACGCAGTATTTT
NA	TRBV10-3	TRBJ2-3	TRBD2	CAISGGSGRDTQYF	TGTGCCATCAGTGGCGGTAGCGGGAGAGATACGCAGTATTTT
NA	TRBV5-1	TRBJ1-4	TRBD1	CASSPPTGTGGMDEKLFF	TGCGCCAGCAGCCCTCCCACCGGGACAGGGGGCATGGATGAAAAACTGTTTTTT
NA	TRBV29-1	TRBJ2-7	TRBD2	CSVEEAFSGRADEQYF	TGCAGCGTTGAAGAAGCCTTTAGCGGGAGGGCCGACGAGCAGTACTTC
few	TRBV29-1	TRBJ2-5	TRBD2	CSVEGGSSGSLQETQYF	TGCAGCGTTGAAGGAGGGTCTAGCGGGAGTCTGCAAGAGACCCAGTACTTC
NA	TRBV28	TRBJ2-5	NA	CASRLGAGAAETQYF	TGTGCCAGCAGACTAGGGGCAGGGGCGGCTGAGACCCAGTACTTC
NA	TRBV28	TRBJ1-2	NA	CASSTPGQPGYGYTF	TGTGCCAGCAGCACCCCAGGTCAGCCGGGCTATGGCTACACCTTC
NA	TRBV5-1	TRBJ2-1	TRBD2	CASSLYRETGTSGRSYNEQFF	TGCGCCAGCAGCTTGTATCGGGAAACCGGGACTAGCGGGAGGTCCTACAATGAGCAGTTCTTC
NA	TRBV20-1	TRBJ2-7	NA	CGAGLASEQYF	TGCGGGGCGGGGCTAGCCAGCGAGCAGTACTTC
once	TRBV7-9	TRBJ2-5	TRBD1	CASRDPGQGETQYF	TGTGCCAGCAGAGACCCGGGACAGGGGGAGACCCAGTACTTC
NA	TRBV6-1	TRBJ2-5	NA	CASSGTGLGGETQYF	TGTGCCAGCAGTGGTACAGGGCTCGGAGGGGAGACCCAGTACTTC
NA	TRBV10-3	TRBJ2-6	NA	CAINHENTGANVLTF	TGTGCCATCAACCATGAAAACACGGGGGCCAACGTCCTGACTTTC
once	TRBV4-1	TRBJ2-4	TRBD2	CASSQPGLARAKNIQYF	TGCGCCAGCAGCCAACCGGGACTAGCAAGAGCCAAAAACATTCAGTACTTC
few	TRBV29-1	TRBJ2-7	TRBD2	CSVVGLAGPSYEQYF	TGCAGCGTGGTGGGACTAGCGGGACCCTCCTACGAGCAGTACTTC
NA	TRBV10-3	TRBJ1-1	TRBD1	CAISEGQAVNTEAFF	TGTGCCATCAGTGAGGGACAGGCGGTAAACACTGAAGCTTTCTTT
NA	TRBV6-5	TRBJ2-5	NA	CASSLYGGTQYF	TGTGCCAGCAGCCTCTACGGGGGGACCCAGTACTTC
NA	TRBV29-1	TRBJ2-3	NA	CSVGQSGTDTQYF	TGCAGCGTTGGTCAGTCAGGCACAGATACGCAGTATTTT
NA	TRBV30	TRBJ1-2	NA	CAWSPLGYGYTF	TGTGCCTGGAGTCCGCTGGGCTATGGCTACACCTTC
NA	TRBV7-9	TRBJ1-4	NA	CASSQISESHNF	TGTGCCAGCAGCCAAATTAGCGAATCGCACAATTTT
NA	TRBV25-1	TRBJ1-2	NA	CASSVLESDGYTF	TGTGCCAGCAGTGTCCTAGAGAGTGATGGCTACACCTTC
few	TRBV7-2	TRBJ2-3	NA	CASSQARGDTQYF	TGTGCCAGCAGCCAGGCACGAGGGGATACGCAGTATTTT
NA	TRBV4-2	TRBJ1-1	NA	CASSRGQGGETEAFF	TGTGCCAGCAGCCGGGGTCAGGGAGGGGAGACTGAAGCTTTCTTT
NA	TRBV14	TRBJ2-2	NA	CASSQVGGELFF	TGTGCCAGCAGCCAAGTAGGCGGGGAGCTGTTTTTT